The T cell receptor beta chain under discussion was sequenced for a study of blood T cell repertoires in COVID-19 (dated by TCRdb to the early 2020s). At the level of the whole study: The collaborator samples originated in the United States, Italy and Spain and spanned the acute and convalescent phases of COVID-19. The sample metadata nearly always contained a de-identified subject ID, COVID-19 status, age in years and sex. The repertoires were released in a freely available public database meant as a resource for research on the immune response to SARS-CoV-2. Samples were obtained from the ongoing ImmuneRACE study (first 160 participants) and from 1,254 subjects provided by 6 global collaborators. The prospective study material was composed of cDNA or gDNA derived from T cells, B-cell-depleted T cells, or PBMCs. HLA class I and class II types, where available, came from metadata supplied by the sample provider rather than from assay-based typing. Subjects who had been exposed to COVID-19, were actively infected with it, or had recovered from it provided the deeply sampled blood TCRbeta repertoires that made up the dataset.

General findings and caveats noted by the study authors: The amount of clinical and demographic metadata varied by source and participant and was provided uncurated.

Points on this clone: Its binding antigen is unknown. One base away there is no much larger clone; base qualities are not given.

Participants in the prospective study were enrolled through a virtual design, were aged about 18 to 100 years, and lived in approximately 24 United States geographic areas. Cohort assignment in the prospective study relied on participant-reported clinical history from a screening survey and a study questionnaire. Exposed participants had been in contact, within 2 weeks of entering the study, with a person who had a PCR-confirmed or clinician-diagnosed case of COVID-19. In the prospective study, whole blood, serum and a nasopharyngeal or oropharyngeal swab were collected from each participant by mobile phlebotomists. Over a 2-month period, participants in the prospective study had the option of providing additional blood draws and questionnaires. Blood samples from the prospective study were shipped frozen or at room temperature prior to DNA extraction. The immunoSEQ Assay, a bias-controlled multiplex PCR, was used to amplify TCRbeta CDR3 regions from genomic DNA. The published analysis was carried out like this. The number of nucleated cells in each sample was estimated by amplification of reference gene primers within the assay. To quantify the absolute abundance of each unique TCRbeta CDR3 rearrangement, sequence reads were collapsed and filtered. For each sample, productive Simpson clonality was calculated as the square root of Simpson's diversity index over productive rearrangements. TCRdb took this table from immuneACCESS and kept in-frame rearrangements with V and J called. Such tables lack part of the clones; where checked against another copy, unresolved V genes explain under half of the gap, and the rest is unexplained. The V and J calls and clone size were taken over from that table, and D and trimming were inferred from the DNA. This sample lists 200,000 to 250,000 clones; about 83% were detected once. 3% to 4% of the sample is in the top ten clones.

For this chain, trimming is 2 bases at the V end and 7 bases at the J end, and the number of junction bases without a gene match is 8. Its CDR3 holds 15 amino acids, cysteine through phenylalanine. The retained sequence is limited to the CDR3, 45 bases, with the frame set at the first base. The CDR1 and CDR2 encoded by the germline V gene are SGHTA and FQGTGA. This TCR was recovered from a woman aged 40 to 55 who had been exposed to COVID-19. Sequencing input: PBMCs or T cells enriched from blood (not recorded which). The receptor chain draws on TRBV7-3 and TRBJ2-1, with TRBD1 identical over 7 junction bases. The CDR3 protein: CASSLGTQGVNEQFF. The nucleotide sequence reads as follows: TGTGCCAGCAGCTTAGGGACCCAGGGGGTTAATGAGCAGTTCTTC.